These T cell receptor beta chains were read from a single sample in a study of high-grade serous ovarian cancer treatment subgroups. The protocol was immunoSEQ multiplex PCR, while the TCRdb copy is restricted to in-frame clones and leaves out a portion. The sample contains 7,500 to 9,000 clones, around 76% of which appear only once. What was sequenced was tumor tissue. The receptors originated from a human donor with high-grade serous ovarian cancer. CDR3s include the opening cysteine and the closing phenylalanine or tryptophan. Fields, in order: D gene, V gene, clone size, J gene, CDR3 protein, CDR3 DNA. A D gene is named only where the DNA matches it firmly. Clone size is given for some rows only: seen once, a few or many times, or a class if the clone is expanded.

d_gene: NA; v_gene: TRBV9; abundance: NA; j_gene: TRBJ2-7; CDR3aa: CASSEGGGTHEQYF; CDR3nt: TGTGCCAGCAGCGAAGGGGGGGGCACCCACGAGCAGTACTTC
d_gene: TRBD1; v_gene: TRBV19; abundance: NA; j_gene: TRBJ2-7; CDR3aa: CASRATGAAIYEQYF; CDR3nt: TGTGCCAGTAGGGCGACAGGGGCCGCCATCTACGAGCAGTACTTC
d_gene: NA; v_gene: TRBV14; abundance: NA; j_gene: TRBJ2-5; CDR3aa: CASSQAGPREQYF; CDR3nt: TGTGCCAGCAGCCAAGCCGGGCCTAGGGAGCAGTACTTC
d_gene: NA; v_gene: TRBV6-1; abundance: NA; j_gene: TRBJ1-4; CDR3aa: CASRETGANEKLFF; CDR3nt: TGTGCCAGCAGAGAAACAGGAGCTAATGAAAAACTGTTTTTT
d_gene: TRBD1; v_gene: TRBV7-2; abundance: NA; j_gene: TRBJ2-7; CDR3aa: CASSFSSTGGSYEQYF; CDR3nt: TGTGCCAGCAGCTTCTCTTCGACAGGGGGCTCCTACGAGCAGTACTTC
d_gene: TRBD1; v_gene: TRBV7-9; abundance: few; j_gene: TRBJ1-2; CDR3aa: CASSSGTAFFGYGYTF; CDR3nt: TGTGCCAGCAGCTCCGGGACAGCTTTTTTTGGCTATGGCTACACCTTC
d_gene: TRBD2; v_gene: TRBV11-2; abundance: few; j_gene: TRBJ2-1; CDR3aa: CASSSPLAGGPYNEQFF; CDR3nt: TGTGCCAGCAGCTCCCCCCTAGCGGGGGGACCCTACAATGAGCAGTTCTTC
d_gene: TRBD2; v_gene: TRBV14; abundance: once; j_gene: TRBJ2-2; CDR3aa: CASRRTSGARNTGELFF; CDR3nt: TGTGCCAGCAGACGGACTAGCGGGGCAAGGAACACCGGGGAGCTGTTTTTT
d_gene: TRBD1; v_gene: TRBV9; abundance: NA; j_gene: TRBJ1-2; CDR3aa: CASSTTGGAGGYTF; CDR3nt: TGTGCCAGCAGCACTACAGGGGGCGCGGGGGGCTACACCTTC
d_gene: NA; v_gene: TRBV14; abundance: NA; j_gene: TRBJ2-7; CDR3aa: CASSQPSALQYF; CDR3nt: TGTGCCAGCAGCCAACCCTCCGCCCTCCAGTACTTC
d_gene: NA; v_gene: TRBV30; abundance: NA; j_gene: TRBJ2-5; CDR3aa: CAWSRLGETQYF; CDR3nt: TGTGCCTGGAGTAGGTTAGGGGAGACCCAGTACTTC
d_gene: TRBD1; v_gene: TRBV6-5; abundance: NA; j_gene: TRBJ1-5; CDR3aa: CASRQGTYSNQPQHF; CDR3nt: TGTGCCAGCCGACAGGGGACCTATAGCAATCAGCCCCAGCATTTT
d_gene: NA; v_gene: TRBV21-1; abundance: NA; j_gene: TRBJ2-7; CDR3aa: CASSSTNGTGESSYEQYF; CDR3nt: TGTGCCAGCAGCTCCACGAACGGGACAGGAGAATCCTCCTACGAGCAGTACTTC
d_gene: TRBD1; v_gene: TRBV19; abundance: NA; j_gene: TRBJ2-7; CDR3aa: CASMKQGETYEQYF; CDR3nt: TGTGCCAGTATGAAACAGGGGGAAACCTACGAGCAGTACTTC
d_gene: NA; v_gene: TRBV5-4; abundance: NA; j_gene: TRBJ1-2; CDR3aa: CASSLGLGYTF; CDR3nt: TGTGCCAGCAGCTTGGGGCTAGGCTACACCTTC
d_gene: NA; v_gene: TRBV5-1; abundance: NA; j_gene: TRBJ2-5; CDR3aa: CASSLASPALTETQYF; CDR3nt: TGCGCCAGCAGCTTGGCCTCCCCCGCCCTGACCGAGACCCAGTACTTC
d_gene: NA; v_gene: TRBV6-5; abundance: NA; j_gene: TRBJ2-7; CDR3aa: CASSLPGGEGYEQYF; CDR3nt: TGTGCCAGCAGCTTACCTGGGGGCGAGGGCTACGAGCAGTACTTC
d_gene: TRBD1; v_gene: TRBV28; abundance: once; j_gene: TRBJ1-2; CDR3aa: CASSRQGYGYTF; CDR3nt: TGTGCCAGCAGTAGACAGGGCTATGGCTACACCTTC
d_gene: NA; v_gene: TRBV6-1; abundance: medium-sized; j_gene: TRBJ1-1; CDR3aa: CASTPGPNTEAFF; CDR3nt: TGTGCCAGCACGCCAGGACCCAACACTGAAGCTTTCTTT
d_gene: NA; v_gene: TRBV20-1; abundance: once; j_gene: TRBJ1-1; CDR3aa: CSANRNTEAFF; CDR3nt: TGCAGTGCTAACCGAAACACTGAAGCTTTCTTT
d_gene: NA; v_gene: TRBV27; abundance: few; j_gene: TRBJ2-3; CDR3aa: CASSPGGGPSTDTQYF; CDR3nt: TGTGCCAGCAGTCCTGGGGGCGGACCTAGCACAGATACGCAGTATTTT
d_gene: TRBD1; v_gene: TRBV7-9; abundance: NA; j_gene: TRBJ2-7; CDR3aa: CASSQQGYEQYF; CDR3nt: TGTGCCAGCAGCCAACAGGGGTACGAGCAGTACTTC
d_gene: TRBD2; v_gene: TRBV18; abundance: NA; j_gene: TRBJ2-1; CDR3aa: CASSVLAGGLDNEQFF; CDR3nt: TGTGCCAGCTCAGTCCTAGCGGGGGGTTTGGACAATGAGCAGTTCTTC
d_gene: NA; v_gene: TRBV9; abundance: few; j_gene: TRBJ2-7; CDR3aa: CASSVAPGFSYEQYF; CDR3nt: TGTGCCAGCAGCGTAGCTCCAGGGTTCTCCTACGAGCAGTACTTC
d_gene: TRBD1; v_gene: TRBV4-1; abundance: NA; j_gene: TRBJ1-2; CDR3aa: CASSQSRAGGDYYGYTF; CDR3nt: TGCGCCAGCAGCCAATCTAGGGCAGGGGGGGACTACTATGGCTACACCTTC
d_gene: NA; v_gene: TRBV5-1; abundance: NA; j_gene: TRBJ2-7; CDR3aa: CASSLGGGDSYEQYF; CDR3nt: TGCGCCAGCAGCTTAGGTGGCGGGGACTCCTACGAGCAGTACTTC
d_gene: NA; v_gene: TRBV5-1; abundance: few; j_gene: TRBJ1-1; CDR3aa: CASSLGRNTEAFF; CDR3nt: TGCGCCAGCAGCTTGGGGCGGAACACTGAAGCTTTCTTT
d_gene: NA; v_gene: TRBV29-1; abundance: NA; j_gene: TRBJ1-1; CDR3aa: CSAVWGGTEAFF; CDR3nt: TGCAGCGCTGTTTGGGGGGGAACTGAAGCTTTCTTT
d_gene: NA; v_gene: TRBV30; abundance: NA; j_gene: TRBJ2-2; CDR3aa: CAWSKGGYTGELFF; CDR3nt: TGTGCCTGGAGTAAAGGGGGTTACACCGGGGAGCTGTTTTTT
d_gene: TRBD1; v_gene: TRBV6-6; abundance: NA; j_gene: TRBJ2-2; CDR3aa: CASIPGQGFGELFF; CDR3nt: TGTGCCAGCATCCCCGGACAGGGTTTCGGGGAGCTGTTTTTT
d_gene: TRBD1; v_gene: TRBV15; abundance: few; j_gene: TRBJ1-5; CDR3aa: CATSRGQLNQPQHF; CDR3nt: TGTGCCACCAGCAGGGGACAGCTCAATCAGCCCCAGCATTTT
d_gene: NA; v_gene: TRBV4-1; abundance: NA; j_gene: TRBJ1-2; CDR3aa: CASSQVQTEIYGYTF; CDR3nt: TGCGCCAGCAGCCAAGTACAAACTGAGATCTATGGCTACACCTTC
d_gene: TRBD2; v_gene: TRBV4-2; abundance: NA; j_gene: TRBJ2-3; CDR3aa: CASSQRAGGRADTQYF; CDR3nt: TGTGCCAGCAGCCAAAGAGCGGGGGGGCGTGCAGATACGCAGTATTTT
d_gene: TRBD2; v_gene: TRBV30; abundance: NA; j_gene: TRBJ2-5; CDR3aa: CAWSEGLAGGRGETQYF; CDR3nt: TGTGCCTGGAGTGAAGGACTAGCGGGGGGTAGAGGAGAGACCCAGTACTTC
d_gene: NA; v_gene: TRBV19; abundance: NA; j_gene: TRBJ1-5; CDR3aa: CASSIGAGQPQHF; CDR3nt: TGTGCCAGTAGTATAGGGGCAGGTCAGCCCCAGCATTTT
d_gene: NA; v_gene: TRBV2; abundance: few; j_gene: TRBJ1-1; CDR3aa: CASSAYDFTEAFF; CDR3nt: TGTGCCAGCAGTGCGTACGATTTCACTGAAGCTTTCTTT
d_gene: NA; v_gene: TRBV5-6; abundance: few; j_gene: TRBJ1-2; CDR3aa: CASSEGQPGYTF; CDR3nt: TGTGCCAGCAGCGAAGGACAGCCCGGCTACACCTTC
d_gene: TRBD2; v_gene: TRBV27; abundance: NA; j_gene: TRBJ2-3; CDR3aa: CASSLMVTSGGADTQYF; CDR3nt: TGTGCCAGCAGTTTAATGGTTACTAGCGGGGGGGCAGATACGCAGTATTTT
d_gene: NA; v_gene: TRBV7-2; abundance: NA; j_gene: TRBJ1-1; CDR3aa: CASSLGRGNTEAFF; CDR3nt: TGTGCCAGCAGCTTGGGGAGGGGGAACACTGAAGCTTTCTTT
d_gene: NA; v_gene: TRBV7-7; abundance: NA; j_gene: TRBJ2-1; CDR3aa: CASSSVRENEQFF; CDR3nt: TGTGCCAGCAGCTCGGTTCGGGAGAATGAGCAGTTCTTC
d_gene: TRBD1; v_gene: TRBV15; abundance: few; j_gene: TRBJ2-5; CDR3aa: CATSTGQALVEGTQYF; CDR3nt: TGTGCCACCAGCACTGGACAGGCCTTGGTTGAAGGGACCCAGTACTTC
d_gene: NA; v_gene: TRBV15; abundance: few; j_gene: TRBJ1-1; CDR3aa: CATSRGRMNTEAFF; CDR3nt: TGTGCCACCAGCAGAGGTCGGATGAACACTGAAGCTTTCTTT
d_gene: NA; v_gene: TRBV6-6; abundance: NA; j_gene: TRBJ2-1; CDR3aa: CASSSLNNEQFF; CDR3nt: TGTGCCAGCAGCTCGCTAAACAATGAGCAGTTCTTC
d_gene: TRBD2; v_gene: TRBV10-3; abundance: NA; j_gene: TRBJ2-1; CDR3aa: CAIRGVYNEQFF; CDR3nt: TGTGCCATCCGGGGGGTTTACAATGAGCAGTTCTTC
d_gene: NA; v_gene: TRBV6-5; abundance: NA; j_gene: TRBJ1-4; CDR3aa: CASSYRGDEKLFF; CDR3nt: TGTGCCAGCAGTTACCGGGGGGATGAAAAACTGTTTTTT
d_gene: TRBD1; v_gene: TRBV7-9; abundance: NA; j_gene: TRBJ2-5; CDR3aa: CASSLRLKGAAETQYF; CDR3nt: TGTGCCAGCAGCTTAAGGCTCAAGGGGGCGGCAGAGACCCAGTACTTC
d_gene: NA; v_gene: TRBV7-2; abundance: NA; j_gene: TRBJ2-7; CDR3aa: CASSPPSTYEQYF; CDR3nt: TGTGCCAGCAGCCCACCCAGCACCTACGAGCAGTACTTC
d_gene: TRBD1; v_gene: TRBV10-3; abundance: once; j_gene: TRBJ2-3; CDR3aa: CAISAGGSTDTQYF; CDR3nt: TGTGCCATCAGCGCAGGGGGAAGCACAGATACGCAGTATTTT
d_gene: NA; v_gene: TRBV6-5; abundance: NA; j_gene: TRBJ2-7; CDR3aa: CASSRASLSTYEQYF; CDR3nt: TGTGCCAGCAGCAGAGCTAGTCTTTCCACCTACGAGCAGTACTTC
d_gene: NA; v_gene: TRBV6-5; abundance: NA; j_gene: TRBJ1-2; CDR3aa: CASSRGGGDYGYTF; CDR3nt: TGTGCCAGCAGTCGGGGGGGTGGGGACTATGGCTACACCTTC
d_gene: NA; v_gene: TRBV4-1; abundance: NA; j_gene: TRBJ1-2; CDR3aa: CASSQGAGGHSYGYTF; CDR3nt: TGCGCCAGCAGCCAAGGGGCTGGGGGGCACAGCTATGGCTACACCTTC
d_gene: NA; v_gene: TRBV18; abundance: NA; j_gene: TRBJ1-2; CDR3aa: CASSPRGNRVTNYGYTF; CDR3nt: TGTGCCAGCTCACCTAGGGGCAACAGGGTAACTAACTATGGCTACACCTTC
d_gene: TRBD2; v_gene: TRBV9; abundance: NA; j_gene: TRBJ2-5; CDR3aa: CASSVWSGGAEETQYF; CDR3nt: TGTGCCAGCAGCGTATGGAGCGGGGGGGCCGAAGAGACCCAGTACTTC